Listed below are T cell receptor beta chains from one sample, sequenced in a study of cytomegalovirus exposure and HLA in healthy donors. The repertoire was sequenced with immunoSEQ multiplex PCR; TCRdb's copy has only in-frame clones and lacks some. Here the sample spans some 130,000 clones, approximately 80% being singletons. The sequencing sample was made of PBMCs. The receptors derive from a man aged 25 to 40 in good health and CMV-seronegative. CDR3s include the opening cysteine and the closing phenylalanine or tryptophan. A D gene is named only where the DNA matches it firmly. Size is stated for part of the rows, as once, few or many counts, or as a class when the clone is expanded.

clone_size d_call j_call v_call cdr3_aa cdr3_nt
. TRBD2 TRBJ2-3 TRBV30 CAWSVGLAGDTDTQYF TGTGCCTGGAGTGTAGGCCTAGCGGGAGACACAGATACGCAGTATTTT
. TRBD1 TRBJ2-5 TRBV5-1 CASGRTGGTETQYF TGCGCCAGCGGCCGGACAGGGGGTACCGAGACCCAGTACTTC
. . TRBJ2-3 TRBV30 CAWSVSGRWATDTQYF TGTGCCTGGAGTGTGAGCGGGCGTTGGGCCACAGATACGCAGTATTTT
few TRBD2 TRBJ2-5 TRBV5-1 CASSLDGGGKETQYF TGCGCCAGCAGCTTGGACGGGGGGGGGAAAGAGACCCAGTACTTC
. TRBD1 TRBJ1-3 TRBV6-6 CASSPPGQGAGNTIYF TGTGCCAGCAGCCCCCCGGGACAGGGGGCGGGAAACACCATATATTTT
. TRBD1 TRBJ1-4 TRBV19 CASSYEGAAGEKLFF TGTGCCAGTAGTTACGAGGGGGCCGCAGGTGAAAAACTGTTTTTT
. TRBD1 TRBJ1-2 TRBV27 CASSLIGTGGGRGGWYGYTF TGTGCCAGCAGTTTAATTGGGACAGGGGGCGGAAGGGGGGGCTGGTATGGCTACACCTTC
few . TRBJ1-2 TRBV30 CAEGVGASAGYTF TGTGCCGAAGGGGTGGGGGCGTCAGCTGGCTACACCTTC
few TRBD1 TRBJ2-5 TRBV30 CAWSYGTGVQETQYF TGTGCCTGGTCGTACGGGACAGGGGTTCAAGAGACCCAGTACTTC
. . TRBJ1-1 TRBV10-1 CASSEGRGLNTEAFF TGCGCCAGCAGTGAGGGAAGGGGCCTGAACACTGAAGCTTTCTTT
few . TRBJ2-5 TRBV6-5 CASSYASGWTQYF TGTGCCAGCAGTTACGCGTCCGGTTGGACCCAGTACTTC
. TRBD2 TRBJ2-7 TRBV5-1 CASSLSGGLKTYEQYF TGCGCCAGCAGCTTAAGCGGGGGCCTGAAGACCTACGAGCAGTACTTC
. TRBD1 TRBJ1-1 TRBV6-6 CASSSGQGATEAFF TGTGCCAGCAGTTCGGGACAGGGGGCCACTGAAGCTTTCTTT
. TRBD2 TRBJ2-3 TRBV9 CASSAPPGTSGSGDTQYF TGTGCCAGCAGCGCACCCCCGGGGACTAGCGGGAGTGGAGATACGCAGTATTTT
. . TRBJ1-1 TRBV6-5 CASYRETEAFF TGTGCCTCCTACCGGGAGACTGAAGCTTTCTTT
. . TRBJ2-7 TRBV2 CASSASRGEQYF TGTGCCAGCAGCGCTTCTAGGGGCGAGCAGTACTTC
. TRBD2 TRBJ2-3 TRBV18 CASSPTGLGQDTQYF TGTGCCAGCTCACCCACGGGACTAGGTCAAGATACGCAGTATTTT
. . TRBJ2-7 TRBV5-4 CASSLDRAPYYEQYF TGTGCCAGCAGCTTGGACAGGGCCCCTTACTACGAGCAGTACTTC
. TRBD1 TRBJ1-2 TRBV29-1 CSVTSTGVYGYTF TGCAGCGTTACATCCACAGGGGTCTATGGCTACACCTTC
. TRBD1 TRBJ2-3 TRBV23-1 CASITFGTEHKTPHTDTQYF TGCGCCAGCATCACTTTCGGGACAGAACATAAGACACCGCACACAGATACGCAGTATTTT
. . TRBJ1-1 TRBV6-5 CASSDSLNTEAFF TGTGCCAGCAGTGATAGCCTGAACACTGAAGCTTTCTTT
. TRBD1 TRBJ2-7 TRBV5-1 CASSLEQGISYEQYF TGCGCCAGCAGCTTGGAACAGGGGATCTCCTACGAGCAGTACTTC
. TRBD1 TRBJ1-3 TRBV7-9 CASRIGTDSGNTIYF TGTGCCAGTCGAATAGGGACAGACTCTGGAAACACCATATATTTT
. . TRBJ2-7 TRBV30 CAWSPSHEQYF TGTGCCTGGAGTCCCTCCCACGAGCAGTACTTC